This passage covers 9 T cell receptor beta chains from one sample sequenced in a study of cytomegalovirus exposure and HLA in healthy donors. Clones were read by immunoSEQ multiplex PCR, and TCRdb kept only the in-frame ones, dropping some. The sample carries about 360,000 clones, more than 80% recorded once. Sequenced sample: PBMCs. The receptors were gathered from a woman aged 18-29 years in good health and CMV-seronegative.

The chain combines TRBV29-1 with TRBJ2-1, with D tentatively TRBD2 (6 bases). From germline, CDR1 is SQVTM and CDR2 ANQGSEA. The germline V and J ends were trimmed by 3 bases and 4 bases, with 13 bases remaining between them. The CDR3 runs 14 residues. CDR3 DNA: TGCAGCGTTGACGCCCAGCGGGCTTACAATGAGCAGTTCTTC. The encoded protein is CSVDAQRAYNEQFF.

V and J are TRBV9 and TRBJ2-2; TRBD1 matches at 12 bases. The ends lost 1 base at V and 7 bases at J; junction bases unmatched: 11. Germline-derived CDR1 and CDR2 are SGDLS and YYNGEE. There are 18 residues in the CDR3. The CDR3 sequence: CASSVRAVGQGAVGELFF. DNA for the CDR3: TGTGCCAGCAGCGTAAGGGCGGTGGGACAGGGGGCGGTCGGGGAGCTGTTTTTT.

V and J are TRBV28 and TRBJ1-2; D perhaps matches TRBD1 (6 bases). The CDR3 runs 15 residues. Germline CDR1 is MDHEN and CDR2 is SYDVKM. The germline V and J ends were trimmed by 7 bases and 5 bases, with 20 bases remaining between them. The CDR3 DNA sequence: TGTGCCAGCATTGCCCTCTTGGGGGCGGTTTATGGCTACACCTTC. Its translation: CASIALLGAVYGYTF.

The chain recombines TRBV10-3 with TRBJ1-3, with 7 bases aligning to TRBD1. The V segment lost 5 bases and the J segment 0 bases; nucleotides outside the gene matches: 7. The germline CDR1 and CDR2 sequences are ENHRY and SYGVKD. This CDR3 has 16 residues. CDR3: CAISSLQGLSGNTIYF. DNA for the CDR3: TGTGCCATCAGTAGCTTACAGGGGCTCTCTGGAAACACCATATATTTT.

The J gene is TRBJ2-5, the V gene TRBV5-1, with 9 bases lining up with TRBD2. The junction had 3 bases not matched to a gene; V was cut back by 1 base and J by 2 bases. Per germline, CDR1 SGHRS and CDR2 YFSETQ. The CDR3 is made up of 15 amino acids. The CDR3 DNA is TGCGCCAGCAGCTTGCAAGCGGGGGGACAAGAGACCCAGTACTTC. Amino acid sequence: CASSLQAGGQETQYF. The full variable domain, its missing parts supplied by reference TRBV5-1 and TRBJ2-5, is KAGVTQTPRYLIKTRGQQVTLSCSPISGHRSVSWYQQTPGQGLQFLFEYFSETQRNKGNFPGRFSGRQFSNSRSEMNVSTLELGDSALYLCASSLQAGGQETQYFGPGTRLLVL.

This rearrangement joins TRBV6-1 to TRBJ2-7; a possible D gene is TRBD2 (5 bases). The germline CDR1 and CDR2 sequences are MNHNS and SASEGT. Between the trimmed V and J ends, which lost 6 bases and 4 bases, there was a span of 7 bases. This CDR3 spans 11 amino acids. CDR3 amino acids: CASRDSYEQYF. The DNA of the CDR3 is TGTGCCAGCAGGGACTCATACGAGCAGTACTTC.

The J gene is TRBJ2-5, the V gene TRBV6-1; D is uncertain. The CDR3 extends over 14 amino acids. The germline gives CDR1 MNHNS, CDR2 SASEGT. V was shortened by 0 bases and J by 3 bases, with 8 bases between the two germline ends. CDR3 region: CASSEAGRKETQYF. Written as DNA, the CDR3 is TGTGCCAGCAGTGAAGCGGGCAGAAAAGAGACCCAGTACTTC.

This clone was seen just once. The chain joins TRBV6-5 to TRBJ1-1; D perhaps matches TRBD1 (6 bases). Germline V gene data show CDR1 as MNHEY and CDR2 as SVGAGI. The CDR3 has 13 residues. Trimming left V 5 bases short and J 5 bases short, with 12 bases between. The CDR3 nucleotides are TGTGCCAGCAGTACAGGGTGGCGAACTGAAGCTTTCTTT. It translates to CASSTGWRTEAFF.

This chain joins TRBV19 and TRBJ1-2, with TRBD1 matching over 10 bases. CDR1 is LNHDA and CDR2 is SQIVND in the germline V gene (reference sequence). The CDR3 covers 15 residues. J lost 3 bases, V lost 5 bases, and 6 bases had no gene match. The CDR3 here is CASSRTGGSYYGYTF. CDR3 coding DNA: TGTGCCAGTAGTCGGACAGGGGGATCCTACTATGGCTACACCTTC.